The clone carrying this T cell receptor beta chain occurred a few times. Germline CDR1 and CDR2: LNHDA and SQIVND (reference sequence). This CDR3 region has 15 residues. With 6 bases removed from V and 5 bases from J, the gap between germline ends came to 17 bases. This sample stems from a study of blood T cell repertoires in COVID-19. The method was immunoSEQ multiplex PCR; TCRdb's version includes in-frame clones alone and lacks a portion of them. The repertoire holds some 97,000 clones, approximately 80% seen once, with roughly 29% in the top ten. The TCR comes from a man aged 70-80 years with active or convalescent COVID-19. The chain uses TRBV19 and TRBJ2-1, with D possibly TRBD1 on 6 matching bases. Material: peripheral blood. In DNA form, the CDR3 reads TGTGCCAGTAGCGTAACAGGGAGTTACGACAATGAGCAGTTCTTC. Its protein is CASSVTGSYDNEQFF.